This is a list of T cell receptor beta chains from one sample in a study of blood T cells in healthy people across ages. Using its own MiXCR run on the 5' RACE reads, TCRdb lists one record per CDR3 protein. The data hold around 600,000 distinct CDR3 sequences, with around 50% observed a single time. Sequenced: blood. These receptors all stem from a man of 80 years or more in good health. CDR3s include the opening cysteine and the closing phenylalanine or tryptophan. Fields, in order: CDR3 DNA, CDR3 protein, D gene, clone size, V gene, J gene. A D gene is named only where the DNA matches it firmly. A clone size is listed for some rows: how often the clone was seen (once, few, many), or a class if it is expanded.

cdr3_nt: TGTGCCAGCCGATGGTCCCGCTCCCTCTACGAGCAGTACTTC
cdr3_aa: CASRWSRSLYEQYF
d_call: -
clone_size: -
v_call: TRBV6-2/TRBV6-3
j_call: TRBJ2-7

cdr3_nt: TGCAGTGCTCCTGGGGGGGCGGGAGCGAACTACGAGCAGTACTTC
cdr3_aa: CSAPGGAGANYEQYF
d_call: -
clone_size: -
v_call: TRBV20-1
j_call: TRBJ2-7

cdr3_nt: TGTGCCAGCTCACCACCAACCGGGGGGGCCTACGAGCAGTACTTC
cdr3_aa: CASSPPTGGAYEQYF
d_call: TRBD2
clone_size: few
v_call: TRBV18
j_call: TRBJ2-7

cdr3_nt: TGCAGTGCCCAGGACACAAACGATTGGGGCTACACCTTC
cdr3_aa: CSAQDTNDWGYTF
d_call: -
clone_size: few
v_call: TRBV20-1
j_call: TRBJ1-2

cdr3_nt: TGTGCCAGCAGTTACTCTAGCTGGGAGACCCAGTACTTC
cdr3_aa: CASSYSSWETQYF
d_call: -
clone_size: few
v_call: TRBV6-2/TRBV6-3
j_call: TRBJ2-5

cdr3_nt: TGTGCCAGCAGTGCGAGCAGTCTCCCTTCTATCGACGAGCAGTACTTC
cdr3_aa: CASSASSLPSIDEQYF
d_call: -
clone_size: -
v_call: TRBV2
j_call: TRBJ2-7

cdr3_nt: TGTGCCAGCAGCGGACAGGTGGTGCGTTCACCCCTCCACTTT
cdr3_aa: CASSGQVVRSPLHF
d_call: TRBD1
clone_size: -
v_call: TRBV7-2
j_call: TRBJ1-6

cdr3_nt: TGTGCCAGCAGCCCCCTCGGGGACAGGGGGCAATTAAGGCAGAACCTTCAGTACTTC
cdr3_aa: CASSPLGDRGQLRQNLQYF
d_call: TRBD1
clone_size: -
v_call: TRBV7-8
j_call: TRBJ2-4

cdr3_nt: TGCAGCGTTGAGGTCCAGGGACTAGCGGGAAAGCAGTTCTTC
cdr3_aa: CSVEVQGLAGKQFF
d_call: TRBD2
clone_size: few
v_call: TRBV29-1
j_call: TRBJ2-1

cdr3_nt: TGTGCCAGCAGTTACTCGTCCGGAGACTCCTATAATTCACCCCTCCACTTT
cdr3_aa: CASSYSSGDSYNSPLHF
d_call: -
clone_size: few
v_call: TRBV6-5
j_call: TRBJ1-6

cdr3_nt: TGCAGTGCTAGGGGCGTGGGGGGCACTGAAGCTTTCTTT
cdr3_aa: CSARGVGGTEAFF
d_call: -
clone_size: few
v_call: TRBV20-1
j_call: TRBJ1-1

cdr3_nt: TGCAGCGTTGAAGATAGCGGGGGGAGTGAGACCCAGTACTTC
cdr3_aa: CSVEDSGGSETQYF
d_call: TRBD2
clone_size: -
v_call: TRBV29-1
j_call: TRBJ2-5

cdr3_nt: TGTGCCAGCAGCCCTCCTAGCGTTGCAGAGACCCAGTTCTTC
cdr3_aa: CASSPPSVAETQFF
d_call: -
clone_size: once
v_call: TRBV11-1
j_call: TRBJ2-1

cdr3_nt: TGCGCCAGCAGCCAAGCCTACCCAGCCGACATGAACACTGAAGCTTTCTTT
cdr3_aa: CASSQAYPADMNTEAFF
d_call: -
clone_size: -
v_call: TRBV4-3
j_call: TRBJ1-1

cdr3_nt: TGTGCCAGCAGCCAGGGGCTGTCTGGGGCCAACGTCCTGACTTTC
cdr3_aa: CASSQGLSGANVLTF
d_call: -
clone_size: few
v_call: TRBV14
j_call: TRBJ2-6

cdr3_nt: TGTGCCATCAAGTCGGACAGAGAATACCAAGAGACCCAGTACTTC
cdr3_aa: CAIKSDREYQETQYF
d_call: -
clone_size: -
v_call: TRBV10-3
j_call: TRBJ2-5

cdr3_nt: TGTGCCAGCAGCCGGGGGTTCGAGCAGTACTTC
cdr3_aa: CASSRGFEQYF
d_call: -
clone_size: -
v_call: TRBV11-1
j_call: TRBJ2-7

cdr3_nt: TGCAGTGCTAGGAGGAGCGGGAGGGCCTCCTACGAGCAGTACTTC
cdr3_aa: CSARRSGRASYEQYF
d_call: TRBD2
clone_size: few
v_call: TRBV20-1
j_call: TRBJ2-7

cdr3_nt: TGTGCCAGCAGCCGACTACGGGGGATCGGCTACACCTTC
cdr3_aa: CASSRLRGIGYTF
d_call: -
clone_size: -
v_call: TRBV12-3/TRBV12-4
j_call: TRBJ1-2

cdr3_nt: TGTGCCAGCAGCCGAAGATCCGACGGTTACTATGGCTACACCTTC
cdr3_aa: CASSRRSDGYYGYTF
d_call: -
clone_size: many
v_call: TRBV6-5
j_call: TRBJ1-2

cdr3_nt: TGTGCCAGCAGCTTAGCGGGAATAGCGGGAGCCTACGAGCAGTACTTC
cdr3_aa: CASSLAGIAGAYEQYF
d_call: TRBD2
clone_size: -
v_call: TRBV7-2
j_call: TRBJ2-7

cdr3_nt: TGTGCCGTAAGGGAGTTGAGCACAGATACGCAGTATTTT
cdr3_aa: CAVRELSTDTQYF
d_call: -
clone_size: -
v_call: TRBV10-3
j_call: TRBJ2-3

cdr3_nt: TGCAGTGCTAGAGCCGCTAGCGGCCAAGAGACCCAGTACTTC
cdr3_aa: CSARAASGQETQYF
d_call: TRBD2
clone_size: -
v_call: TRBV20-1
j_call: TRBJ2-5

cdr3_nt: TGTGCCACCCAGGGGGTCCTTAATTCACCCCTCCACTTT
cdr3_aa: CATQGVLNSPLHF
d_call: TRBD1
clone_size: many
v_call: TRBV6-5
j_call: TRBJ1-6

cdr3_nt: TGTGCCAGCAGCTTGGCAGGACAGGGGGCGGAAGAGCAGTACTTC
cdr3_aa: CASSLAGQGAEEQYF
d_call: TRBD1
clone_size: -
v_call: TRBV5-5
j_call: TRBJ2-5

cdr3_nt: TGTGCCAGCACACCAAGTAGCGGGGCCTCCTACAATGAGCAGTACTTC
cdr3_aa: CASTPSSGASYNEQYF
d_call: TRBD2
clone_size: once
v_call: TRBV6-2/TRBV6-3
j_call: TRBJ2-7

cdr3_nt: TGTGCCAGCAGGGACAGTTATAATTCACCCCTCCACTTT
cdr3_aa: CASRDSYNSPLHF
d_call: -
clone_size: many
v_call: TRBV6-6
j_call: TRBJ1-6

cdr3_nt: TGTGCCAGCAGCCTCGGAGGTAGCGGAGACAATGAGCAGTTCTTC
cdr3_aa: CASSLGGSGDNEQFF
d_call: -
clone_size: many
v_call: TRBV7-9
j_call: TRBJ2-1

cdr3_nt: TGTGCCAGCAGTCTAGGGACTAGCGGGAGGGGGTACGGAGATACGCAGTATTTT
cdr3_aa: CASSLGTSGRGYGDTQYF
d_call: TRBD2
clone_size: -
v_call: TRBV28
j_call: TRBJ2-3

cdr3_nt: TGTGCCAGCAGCTCTAGCATTGTGGAGACCCCGTACTTC
cdr3_aa: CASSSSIVETPYF
d_call: -
clone_size: once
v_call: TRBV7-8
j_call: TRBJ2-5

cdr3_nt: TGTGCCAGTTCCGCCTCCGGGACCATGCGGCCCCAGCATTTT
cdr3_aa: CASSASGTMRPQHF
d_call: -
clone_size: many
v_call: TRBV6-1
j_call: TRBJ1-5

cdr3_nt: TGTGCCTGGAGTGTTTCAGAGACTAAGGACGAGCAGTACTTC
cdr3_aa: CAWSVSETKDEQYF
d_call: -
clone_size: -
v_call: TRBV30
j_call: TRBJ2-7

cdr3_nt: TGCAGTGCTGTCCCAGGGAGTGAGCAGTTCTTC
cdr3_aa: CSAVPGSEQFF
d_call: -
clone_size: -
v_call: TRBV20-1
j_call: TRBJ2-1